These T cell receptor beta chains were read from a single sample in a study of blood T cell repertoires in COVID-19. Sequenced by immunoSEQ multiplex PCR; TCRdb stores in-frame clones only, minus some. The profile covers about 260,000 clones, with about 90% appearing a single time and approximately 1.5% taken by the ten largest. The source material was peripheral blood. All receptors come from a woman between 40 and 55 years old who had recovered from COVID-19. Both conserved end residues are part of each CDR3. Fields, in order: clone size, J gene, D gene, V gene, CDR3 DNA, CDR3 protein. The D gene is left open where the match is weak. Some rows have no size entry. The others give once, few or many, or a class for an expanded clone.

>.|TRBJ2-7|TRBD1|TRBV18
TGTGCCAGCTCACCGACAGGGGGCGACCACGAGCAGTACTTC
CASSPTGGDHEQYF
>.|TRBJ1-5|.|TRBV4-3
TGCGCCAGCAGCCAAGGAACAGGGTCGGGAAATCAGCCCCAGCATTTT
CASSQGTGSGNQPQHF
>.|TRBJ2-1|TRBD2|TRBV7-8
TGTGCCAGCAGCCGAGGGGGACTAGCGGGAGACAATGAGCAGTTCTTC
CASSRGGLAGDNEQFF
>.|TRBJ2-7|TRBD2|TRBV11-2
TGTGCCAGCAGCCTAGTAGCGGGAGGCCCACTCTACGAGCAGTACTTC
CASSLVAGGPLYEQYF
>once|TRBJ2-3|.|TRBV7-2
TGTGCCAGCAGCTTAGAGTTGCGGTCGGTAGATACGCAGTATTTT
CASSLELRSVDTQYF
>.|TRBJ2-7|TRBD1|TRBV6-5
TGTGCCAGCAGTTACAGGGACAGGGCCCACGAGCAGTACTTC
CASSYRDRAHEQYF
>.|TRBJ1-2|.|TRBV27
TGTGCCAGCAGTTTAACAGGACCGCCTAACTATGGCTACACCTTC
CASSLTGPPNYGYTF
>.|TRBJ1-1|.|TRBV7-2
TGTGCCAGCAGCTTAGTCGGACATGGGAACACTGAAGCTTTCTTT
CASSLVGHGNTEAFF
>.|TRBJ2-6|.|TRBV5-4
TGTGCCAGCAGCTTGGGGGTGACAGGAACTTATTCTGGGGCCAACGTCCTGACTTTC
CASSLGVTGTYSGANVLTF
>.|TRBJ1-5|TRBD1|TRBV19
TGTGCCAGTAGTGCCCCCGGGACAGGGGTTGGCAATCAGCCCCAGCATTTT
CASSAPGTGVGNQPQHF
>.|TRBJ2-4|.|TRBV29-1
TGCAGCGTTTTTTCCGGGAGTGGAATTCAGTACTTC
CSVFSGSGIQYF
>.|TRBJ1-4|TRBD1|TRBV4-1
TGCGCCAGCAGCCACTGGGACAGAACACTGTTTTTT
CASSHWDRTLFF
>.|TRBJ1-1|.|TRBV2
TGTGCCAGCAGTGAGAATGGTATTCTGAGAGCTTTCTTT
CASSENGILRAFF
>.|TRBJ1-2|TRBD1|TRBV6-2/TRBV6-3
TGTGCCAGCAGTTACACCCGGGGAGGACAGGGGCATGGCTACACCTTC
CASSYTRGGQGHGYTF
>.|TRBJ1-1|.|TRBV2
TGTGCCAGCAGTGAAGGATGGCCTGGGGGGTTTGACGGTGAAGCTTTCTTT
CASSEGWPGGFDGEAFF
>.|TRBJ2-5|TRBD2|TRBV9
TGTGCCAGCAGCGCGATGGGACTAGCAGAGACCCAGTACTTC
CASSAMGLAETQYF
>.|TRBJ2-1|.|TRBV29-1
TGCAGCGCGCTTCGGTTTTCCTCCTACAATGAGCAGTTCTTC
CSALRFSSYNEQFF
>.|TRBJ2-5|.|TRBV10-2
TGCGCCAGCAGTTTACAGGGAGGGGACAAAAAGACCCAGTACTTC
CASSLQGGDKKTQYF
>.|TRBJ2-1|.|TRBV11-2
TGTGCCAGCAGCCCGTCTTCGTACAGTATTCTCTACAATGAGCAGTTCTTC
CASSPSSYSILYNEQFF
>.|TRBJ1-1|.|TRBV7-9
TGTGCCAGCAGCCGGAACACTGAAGCTTTCTTT
CASSRNTEAFF